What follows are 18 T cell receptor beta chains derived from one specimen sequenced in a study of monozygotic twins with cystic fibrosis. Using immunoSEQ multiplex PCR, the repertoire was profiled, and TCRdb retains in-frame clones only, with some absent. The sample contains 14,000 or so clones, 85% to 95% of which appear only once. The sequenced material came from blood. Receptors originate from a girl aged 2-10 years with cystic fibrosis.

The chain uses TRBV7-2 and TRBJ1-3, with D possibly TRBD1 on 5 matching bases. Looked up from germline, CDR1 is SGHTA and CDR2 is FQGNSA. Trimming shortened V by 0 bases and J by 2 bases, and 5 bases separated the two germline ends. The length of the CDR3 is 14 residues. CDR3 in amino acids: CASSLARAGNTIYF. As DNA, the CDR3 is TGTGCCAGCAGCTTAGCCAGGGCTGGAAACACCATATATTTT.

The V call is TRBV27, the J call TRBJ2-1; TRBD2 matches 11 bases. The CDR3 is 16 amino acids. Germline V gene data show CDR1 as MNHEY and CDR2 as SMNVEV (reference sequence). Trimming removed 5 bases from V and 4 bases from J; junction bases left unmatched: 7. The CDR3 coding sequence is TGTGCCAGCAGTGCCAGACTAGCGGGACTGTACAATGAGCAGTTCTTC. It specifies CASSARLAGLYNEQFF.

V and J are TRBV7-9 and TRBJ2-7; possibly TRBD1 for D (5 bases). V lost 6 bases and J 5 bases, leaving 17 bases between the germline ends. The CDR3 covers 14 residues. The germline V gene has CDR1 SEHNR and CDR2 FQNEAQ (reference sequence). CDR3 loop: CASRDDSFPHEQYF. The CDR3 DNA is TGTGCCAGCAGGGATGACAGTTTTCCCCACGAGCAGTACTTC.

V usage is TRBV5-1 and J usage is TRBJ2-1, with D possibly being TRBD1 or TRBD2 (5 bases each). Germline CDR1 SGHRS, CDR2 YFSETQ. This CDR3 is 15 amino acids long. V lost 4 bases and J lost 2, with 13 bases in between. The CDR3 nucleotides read TGCGCCAGCAGCGAGCGAAGGGGAGCCTACAATGAGCAGTTCTTC. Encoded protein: CASSERRGAYNEQFF.

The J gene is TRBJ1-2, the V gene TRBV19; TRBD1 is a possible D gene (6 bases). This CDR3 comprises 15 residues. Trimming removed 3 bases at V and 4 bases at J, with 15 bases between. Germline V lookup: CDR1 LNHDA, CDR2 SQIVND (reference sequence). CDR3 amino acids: CASSMRAGTTYGYTF. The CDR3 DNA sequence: TGTGCCAGTAGTATGAGAGCCGGGACAACCTATGGCTACACCTTC.

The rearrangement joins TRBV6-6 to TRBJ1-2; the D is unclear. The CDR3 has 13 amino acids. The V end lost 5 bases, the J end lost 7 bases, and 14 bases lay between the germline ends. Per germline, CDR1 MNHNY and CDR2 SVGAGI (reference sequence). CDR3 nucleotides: TGTGCCAGCAGTCGGTCTGGTGAGGGTGGCTACACCTTC. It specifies CASSRSGEGGYTF.

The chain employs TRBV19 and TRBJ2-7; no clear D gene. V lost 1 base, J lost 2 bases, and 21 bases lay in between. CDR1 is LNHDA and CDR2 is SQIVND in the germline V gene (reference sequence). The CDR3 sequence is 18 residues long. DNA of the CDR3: TGTGCCAGTAGTATAGGGACCCTCACCCCCATATCCGCCTACGAGCAGTACTTC. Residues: CASSIGTLTPISAYEQYF.

The CDR3 region has the DNA TGCGCCAGCAGCTTGGTTGGTGGGATCAATGAGCAGTTCTTC. As protein: CASSLVGGINEQFF. The rearrangement uses TRBV5-1 and TRBJ2-1; no definite D call. CDR1 is SGHRS, CDR2 YFSETQ, per germline. Trimming pared 0 bases from V and 6 bases from J, leaving 10 bases between. The CDR3 loop spans 14 amino acids. The whole variable domain, remainder taken from reference TRBV5-1 and TRBJ2-1, is KAGVTQTPRYLIKTRGQQVTLSCSPISGHRSVSWYQQTPGQGLQFLFEYFSETQRNKGNFPGRFSGRQFSNSRSEMNVSTLELGDSALYLCASSLVGGINEQFFGPGTRLTVL.

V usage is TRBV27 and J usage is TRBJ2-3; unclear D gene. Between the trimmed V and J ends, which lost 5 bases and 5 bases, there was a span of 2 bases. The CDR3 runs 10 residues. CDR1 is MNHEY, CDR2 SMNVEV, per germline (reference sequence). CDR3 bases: TGTGCCAGCAGTCAAGATACGCAGTATTTT. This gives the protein CASSQDTQYF.

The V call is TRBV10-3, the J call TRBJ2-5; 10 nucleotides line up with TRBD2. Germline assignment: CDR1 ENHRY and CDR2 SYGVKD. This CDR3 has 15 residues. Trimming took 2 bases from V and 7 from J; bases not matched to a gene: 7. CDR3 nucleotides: TGTGCCATCAGTGAGCAGCGGGAGGGCCGGGTGACCCAGTACTTC. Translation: CAISEQREGRVTQYF.

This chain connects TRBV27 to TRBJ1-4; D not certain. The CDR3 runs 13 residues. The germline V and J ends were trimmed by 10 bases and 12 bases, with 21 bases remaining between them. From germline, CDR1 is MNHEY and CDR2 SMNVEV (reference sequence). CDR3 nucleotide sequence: TGTGCCACCAGGCCTATCAATCGGGAACAACTGTTTTTT. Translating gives CATRPINREQLFF.

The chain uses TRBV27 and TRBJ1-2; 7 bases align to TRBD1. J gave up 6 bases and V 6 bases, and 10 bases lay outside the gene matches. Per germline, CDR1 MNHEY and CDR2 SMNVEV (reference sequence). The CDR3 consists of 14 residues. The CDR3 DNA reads TGTGCCAGCAGCGATGACAGGGACGGTGATGGCTACACCTTC. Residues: CASSDDRDGDGYTF.

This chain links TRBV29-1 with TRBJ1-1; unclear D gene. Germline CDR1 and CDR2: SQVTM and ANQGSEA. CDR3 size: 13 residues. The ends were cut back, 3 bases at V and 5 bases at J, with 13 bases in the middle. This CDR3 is CSVEAGTTTEAFF. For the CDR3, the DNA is TGCAGCGTTGAGGCCGGAACCACGACTGAAGCTTTCTTT.

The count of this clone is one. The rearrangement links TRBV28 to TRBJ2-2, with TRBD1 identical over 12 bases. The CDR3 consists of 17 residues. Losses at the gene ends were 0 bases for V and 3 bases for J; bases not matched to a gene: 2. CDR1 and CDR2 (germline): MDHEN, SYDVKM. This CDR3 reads CASSLWGTGGDTGELFF. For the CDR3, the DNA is TGTGCCAGCAGTTTATGGGGGACAGGGGGCGACACCGGGGAGCTGTTTTTT.

CDR3 sequence reads: CASSLEGTGETQYF. CDR3 sequence (DNA): TGTGCCAGCAGCTTAGAAGGGACCGGGGAGACCCAGTACTTC. This chain connects TRBV7-6 to TRBJ2-5, with D perhaps matching TRBD1 or TRBD2 (5 bases each). Germline-derived CDR1 and CDR2 are SGHVS and FNYEAQ. This CDR3 has 14 residues. The ends were cut back, 1 base at V and 5 bases at J, with 11 bases in the middle.

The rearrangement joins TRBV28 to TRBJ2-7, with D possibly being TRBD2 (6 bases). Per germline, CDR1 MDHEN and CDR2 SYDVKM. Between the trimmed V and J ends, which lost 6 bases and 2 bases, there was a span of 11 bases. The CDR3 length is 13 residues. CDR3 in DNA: TGTGCCAGCAGCGGCGGGAATACCTACGAGCAGTACTTC. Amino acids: CASSGGNTYEQYF. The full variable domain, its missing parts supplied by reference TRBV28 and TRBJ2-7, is DVKVTQSSRYLVKRTGEKVFLECVQDMDHENMFWYRQDPGLGLRLIYFSYDVKMKEKGDIPEGYSVSREKKERFSLILESASTNQTSMYLCASSGGNTYEQYFGPGTRLTVT.

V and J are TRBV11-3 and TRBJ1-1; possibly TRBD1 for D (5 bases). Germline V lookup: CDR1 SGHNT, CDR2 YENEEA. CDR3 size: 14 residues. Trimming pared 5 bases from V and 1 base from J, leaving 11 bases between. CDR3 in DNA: TGTGCCAGCAGCCACTCCCAGGGGAACACTGAAGCTTTCTTT. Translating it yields CASSHSQGNTEAFF.

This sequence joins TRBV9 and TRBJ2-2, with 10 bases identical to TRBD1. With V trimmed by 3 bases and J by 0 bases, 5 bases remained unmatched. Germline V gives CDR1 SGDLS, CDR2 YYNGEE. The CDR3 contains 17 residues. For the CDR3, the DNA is TGTGCCAGCAGCGGAGGACAGGGGGTACCGAACACCGGGGAGCTGTTTTTT. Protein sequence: CASSGGQGVPNTGELFF.